This T cell receptor beta chain originates from a study of graft-versus-host responses after intestinal transplantation. Across the whole study: Induction using anti-thymocyte globulin, followed by tacrolimus and steroids for 2 to 4 years, was given to all recipients.

The ends lost 6 bases at V and 5 bases at J; junction bases unmatched: 4. The germline V gene encodes CDR1 MDHEN and CDR2 SYDVKM. This CDR3 is built from 14 residues. The method was immunoSEQ multiplex PCR; TCRdb's version includes in-frame clones alone and lacks a portion of them. The sample holds 65,000 to 85,000 clones, around 86% seen once. Findings and limits, study-wide: There was an association between peak levels of circulating GvH clones and early post-transplant HvG declines. Within allografts, high graft-versus-host to host-versus-graft clonal ratios were seen among patients with graft-donor T cell macrochimerism. Recipient bone marrow held GvH clones, some seen earlier in ileum or blood.

On this clone: Its antigen is currently unknown.

The chain recombines TRBV28 with TRBJ2-5, with 12 bases matching TRBD2. The receptor was isolated from a human donor who was the organ donor for an intestinal transplant. Sequences were derived from unstimulated CD8+ T cells sorted from spleen or lymph node cells, sampled before transplant. As DNA, the CDR3 is TGTGCCAGCAGGACTAGCGGGGGTTCGGAGACCCAGTACTTC. Amino acids: CASRTSGGSETQYF.